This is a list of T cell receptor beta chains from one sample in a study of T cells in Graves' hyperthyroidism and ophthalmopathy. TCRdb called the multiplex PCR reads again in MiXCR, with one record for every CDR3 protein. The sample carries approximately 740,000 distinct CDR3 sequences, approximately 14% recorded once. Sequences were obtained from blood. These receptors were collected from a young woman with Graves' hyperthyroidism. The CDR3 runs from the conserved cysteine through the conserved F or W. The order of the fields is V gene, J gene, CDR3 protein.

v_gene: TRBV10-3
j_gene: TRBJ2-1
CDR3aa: CAISPGTGNNEQFF

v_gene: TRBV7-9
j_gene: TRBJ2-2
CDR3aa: CASSPLSWATKTGELFF

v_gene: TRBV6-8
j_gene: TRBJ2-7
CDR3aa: CASSYALQGGLYEQYF

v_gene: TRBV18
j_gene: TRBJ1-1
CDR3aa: CASSPPGQGRTEAFF

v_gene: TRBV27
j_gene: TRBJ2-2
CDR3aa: CASRNSQNTGELFF

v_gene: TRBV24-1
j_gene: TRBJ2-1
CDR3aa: CATGGTSGSSDYNEQFF

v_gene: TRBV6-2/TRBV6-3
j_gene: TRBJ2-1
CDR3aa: CASTRLDSGGGNEQFF

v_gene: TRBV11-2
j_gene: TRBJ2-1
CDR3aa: CASSGVRYNEQFF

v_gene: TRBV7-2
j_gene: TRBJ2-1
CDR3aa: CASSPSGRVPNEQFF

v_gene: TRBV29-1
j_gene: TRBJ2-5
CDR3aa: CSVEWASGRLETQYF

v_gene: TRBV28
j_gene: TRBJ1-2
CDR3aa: CASSLPQGNYGYTF

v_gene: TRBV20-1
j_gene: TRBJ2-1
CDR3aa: CSAVIAGPYNEQFF

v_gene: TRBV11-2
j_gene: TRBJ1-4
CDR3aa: CTSSLDAAGYNEKLFF

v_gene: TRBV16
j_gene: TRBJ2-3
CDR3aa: CASRKSSVQGAADTQYF

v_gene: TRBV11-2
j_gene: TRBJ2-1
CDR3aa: CASSSVRGKGNEQFF

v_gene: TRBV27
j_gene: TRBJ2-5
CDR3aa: CASSLSRQGRIETQYF

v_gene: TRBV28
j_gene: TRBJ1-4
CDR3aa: CASSLGGTGNEKLFF

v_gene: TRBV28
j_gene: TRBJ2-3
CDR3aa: CASSWVSGRDTQYF

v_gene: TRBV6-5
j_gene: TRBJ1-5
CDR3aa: CASSYNSLNQPQHF

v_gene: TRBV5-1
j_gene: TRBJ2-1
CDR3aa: CASSGKNTGSGEQFF

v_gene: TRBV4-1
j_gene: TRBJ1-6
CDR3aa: CASSTGTGLSSYNSPLHF

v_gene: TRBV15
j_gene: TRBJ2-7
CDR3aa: CATSRKTGVLSYEQYF

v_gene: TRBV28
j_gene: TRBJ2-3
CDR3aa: CASSIPNRDRPRLITDTQYF

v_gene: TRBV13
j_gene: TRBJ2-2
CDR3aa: CATQGGAGELFF

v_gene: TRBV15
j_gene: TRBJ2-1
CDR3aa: CATSRGPGLAGYEQFF

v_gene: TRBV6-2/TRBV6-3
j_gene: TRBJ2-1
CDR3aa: CASSYSGTSGTQFF

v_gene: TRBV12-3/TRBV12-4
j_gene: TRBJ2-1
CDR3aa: CASRPGLVSYNEQFF

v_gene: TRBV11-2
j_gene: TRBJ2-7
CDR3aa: CASSLGTLYEQYF

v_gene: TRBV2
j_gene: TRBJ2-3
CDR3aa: CASSEVAGWGTDTQYF

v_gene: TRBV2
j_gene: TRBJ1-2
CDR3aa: CASSEIRGPIGGYTF

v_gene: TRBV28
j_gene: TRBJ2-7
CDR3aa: CASFLSGRTYEQYF

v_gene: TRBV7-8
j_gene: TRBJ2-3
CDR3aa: CASSSRNRRARTDTQYF

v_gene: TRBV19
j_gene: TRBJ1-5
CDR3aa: CASSPLDRADQPQHF

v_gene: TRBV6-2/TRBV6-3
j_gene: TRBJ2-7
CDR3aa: CASSYLGGRAYEQYF

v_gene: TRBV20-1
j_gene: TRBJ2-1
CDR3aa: CSARDPGQNPYNEQFF

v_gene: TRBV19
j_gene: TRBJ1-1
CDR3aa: CASSTHRRPNTEAFF

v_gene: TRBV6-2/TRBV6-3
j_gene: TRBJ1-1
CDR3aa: CASSYRELNTEAFF

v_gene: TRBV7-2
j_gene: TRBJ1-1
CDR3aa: CASSFQGVTEAFF

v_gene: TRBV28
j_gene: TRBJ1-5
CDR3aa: CASSLTSGVGRPQHF

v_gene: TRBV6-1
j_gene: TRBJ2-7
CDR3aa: CASSAGLQPYEQYF

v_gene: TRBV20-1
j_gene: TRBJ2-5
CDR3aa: CSVFLDRGLLETQYF

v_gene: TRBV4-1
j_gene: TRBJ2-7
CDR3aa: CASSQEETGIDEQYF

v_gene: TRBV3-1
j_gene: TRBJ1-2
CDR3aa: CASSRTDRYYGYTF

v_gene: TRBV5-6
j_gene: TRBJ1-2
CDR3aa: CASSPEAVVNYGYTF

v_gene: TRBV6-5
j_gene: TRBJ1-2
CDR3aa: CASSYFVGNLVQGHYGYTF